Each of the 2 T cell receptor beta chains below was sequenced from the same sample in a study of T cell responses to AZD1222 COVID-19 vaccine. Sequenced by immunoSEQ multiplex PCR; TCRdb stores in-frame clones only, minus some. The sample comprises roughly 140,000 clones, about 92% of which are singletons, and about 1.9% rests with the top ten. The sample consisted of peripheral blood, taken on day 0 of AZD1222 vaccination. Receptors originate from an adult in good health.

The chain recombines TRBV27 with TRBJ2-1; TRBD1 might be the D (6 bases). This CDR3 spans 12 amino acids. Trimming shortened V by 11 bases and J by 5 bases, and 13 bases separated the two germline ends. Per the germline V gene, CDR1 is MNHEY and CDR2 is SMNVEV (reference sequence). CDR3 in DNA: TGTGCCTCCGAGACAGGTAACAATGAGCAGTTCTTC. Its protein is CASETGNNEQFF.

This clone showed up just a few times. This sequence joins TRBV5-1 and TRBJ2-2; a weak D match, TRBD2 (5 bases). This CDR3 is built from 18 residues. V shed 0 bases and J shed 1 base, with 16 bases lying between them. Germline CDR1 SGHRS, CDR2 YFSETQ. CDR3 nucleotide sequence: TGCGCCAGCAGCTTGGTTGAGGCTAGCAAGGGGAACACCGGGGAGCTGTTTTTT. Translated: CASSLVEASKGNTGELFF.